The present entry profiles one TCR beta chain with its context. Its antigen is undetermined. The likely explanation is a read error, given a far larger clone one base away. As to time point: newly diagnosed GD, antithyroid drugs for less than 3 months. Extracted PBMC RNA gave rise to the TCR library. This record comes from a study of regulatory T cells in long-lasting Graves disease. General study points: Persistent disease exhibited a predilection for TRBV28, TRBJ1-2 and TRBJ2-5. Lower TCR diversity characterized persistent Graves' patients relative to newly diagnosed patients.

V gave up 10 bases and J gave up 10 bases, with 20 bases separating them. The germline gives CDR1 SNHLY, CDR2 FYNNEI. The CDR3 sequence is 13 residues long. The authors built TCR beta libraries using iRepertoire HTBI primers and Arm-PCR of CDR3 regions. TCRdb passed the multiplex PCR reads through MiXCR, listing each CDR3 protein once. This sample has approximately 470,000 distinct CDR3 sequences, with roughly 15% found just once. These data are also associated with another study on T cells in Graves' hyperthyroidism and ophthalmopathy. That study adds: In validation, the model predicted ophthalmopathy. These predictions came a median around 5.9 months before onset.

V gene TRBV2 combines with J gene TRBJ2-1, with D uncertain. The specimen comprised peripheral blood mononuclear cells (PBMCs), sampled at new diagnosis, from a patient treated with antithyroid drugs. This TCR came from a man aged 35-49 years with Graves disease. CDR3 sequence: CATTSDTVGEQFF. The CDR3 DNA is TGTGCCACCACTTCCGACACAGTCGGGGAGCAGTTCTTC.